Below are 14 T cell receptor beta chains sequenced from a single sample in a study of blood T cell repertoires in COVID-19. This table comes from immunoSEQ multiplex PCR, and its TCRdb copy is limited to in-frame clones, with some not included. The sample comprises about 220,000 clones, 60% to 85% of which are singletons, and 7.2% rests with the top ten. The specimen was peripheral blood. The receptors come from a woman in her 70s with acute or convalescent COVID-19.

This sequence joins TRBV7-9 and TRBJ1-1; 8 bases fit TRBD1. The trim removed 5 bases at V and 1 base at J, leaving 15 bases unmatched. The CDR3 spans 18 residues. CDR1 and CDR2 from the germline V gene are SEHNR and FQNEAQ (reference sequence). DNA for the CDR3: TGTGCCAGCAGCAGCGATTGGACAGGGACCCTGGGGAACACTGAAGCTTTCTTT. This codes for CASSSDWTGTLGNTEAFF.

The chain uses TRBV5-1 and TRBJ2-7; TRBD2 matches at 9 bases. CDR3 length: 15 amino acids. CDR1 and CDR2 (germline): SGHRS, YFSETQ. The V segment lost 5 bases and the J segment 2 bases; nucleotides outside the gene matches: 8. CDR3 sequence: CASSYLAGPTYEQYF. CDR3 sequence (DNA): TGCGCCAGCAGTTACCTAGCGGGACCTACCTACGAGCAGTACTTC.

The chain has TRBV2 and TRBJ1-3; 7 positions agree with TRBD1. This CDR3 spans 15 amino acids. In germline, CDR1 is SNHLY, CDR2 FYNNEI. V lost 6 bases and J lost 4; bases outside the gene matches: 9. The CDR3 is CASRDTTGAGNTIYF. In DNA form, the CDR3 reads TGTGCCAGCAGAGACACTACAGGGGCAGGAAACACCATATATTTT.

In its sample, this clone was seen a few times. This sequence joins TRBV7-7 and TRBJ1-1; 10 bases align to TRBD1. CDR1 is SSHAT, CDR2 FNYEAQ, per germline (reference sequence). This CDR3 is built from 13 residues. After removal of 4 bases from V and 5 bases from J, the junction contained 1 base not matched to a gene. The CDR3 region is CASSSDRGTEAFF. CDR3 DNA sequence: TGTGCCAGCAGCTCGGACAGGGGGACTGAAGCTTTCTTT.

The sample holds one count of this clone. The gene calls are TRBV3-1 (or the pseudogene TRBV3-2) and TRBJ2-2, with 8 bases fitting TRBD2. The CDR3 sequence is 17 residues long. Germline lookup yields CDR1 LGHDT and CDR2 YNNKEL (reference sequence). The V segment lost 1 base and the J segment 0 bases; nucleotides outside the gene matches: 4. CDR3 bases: TGTGCCAGCAGCCAAGGCAAGCGGGGGACGAACACCGGGGAGCTGTTTTTT. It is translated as CASSQGKRGTNTGELFF.

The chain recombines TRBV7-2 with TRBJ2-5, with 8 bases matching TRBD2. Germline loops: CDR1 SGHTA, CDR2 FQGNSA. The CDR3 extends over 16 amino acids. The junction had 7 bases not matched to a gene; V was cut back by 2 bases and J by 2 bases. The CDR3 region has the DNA TGTGCCAGCAGCTTAATGAGCGGGGGCGTTCAAGAGACCCAGTACTTC. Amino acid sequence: CASSLMSGGVQETQYF. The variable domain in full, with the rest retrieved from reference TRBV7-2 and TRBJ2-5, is GAGVSQSPSNKVTEKGKDVELRCDPISGHTALYWYRQSLGQGLEFLIYFQGNSAPDKSGLPSDRFSAERTGGSVSTLTIQRTQQEDSAVYLCASSLMSGGVQETQYFGPGTRLLVL.

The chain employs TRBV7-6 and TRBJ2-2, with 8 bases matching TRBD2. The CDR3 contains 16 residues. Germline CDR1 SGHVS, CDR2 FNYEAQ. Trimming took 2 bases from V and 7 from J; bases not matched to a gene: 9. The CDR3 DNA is TGTGCCAGCAGCTTAATGGTACTAGCGGCCGGCGGGGAGCTGTTTTTT. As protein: CASSLMVLAAGGELFF.

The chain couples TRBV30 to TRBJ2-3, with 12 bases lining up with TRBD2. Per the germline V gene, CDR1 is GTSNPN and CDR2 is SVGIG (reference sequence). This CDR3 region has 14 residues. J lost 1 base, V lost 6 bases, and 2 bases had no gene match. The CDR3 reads CACRLAGGTDTQYF. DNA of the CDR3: TGTGCCTGTCGACTAGCGGGGGGCACAGATACGCAGTATTTT.

For the CDR3, the DNA is TGTGCCAGCAGCGCAGATAATGAAAAACTGTTTTTT. Translating it yields CASSADNEKLFF. This rearrangement joins TRBV9 to TRBJ1-4, with unresolved D. Germline loops: CDR1 SGDLS, CDR2 YYNGEE. This CDR3 spans 12 amino acids. Trimming took off 3 bases at V and 4 bases at J, with 4 bases between the two ends.

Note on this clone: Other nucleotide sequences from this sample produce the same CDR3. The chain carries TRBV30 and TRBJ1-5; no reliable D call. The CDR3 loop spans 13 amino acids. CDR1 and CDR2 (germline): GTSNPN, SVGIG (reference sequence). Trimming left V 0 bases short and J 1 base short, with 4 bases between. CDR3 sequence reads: CAWSVRSNQPQHF. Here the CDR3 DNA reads TGTGCCTGGAGTGTACGGAGCAATCAGCCCCAGCATTTT.

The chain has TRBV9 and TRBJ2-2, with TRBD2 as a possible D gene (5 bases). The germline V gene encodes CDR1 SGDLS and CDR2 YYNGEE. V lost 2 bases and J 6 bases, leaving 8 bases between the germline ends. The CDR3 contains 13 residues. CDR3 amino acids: CASSVGVPGELFF. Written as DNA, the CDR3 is TGTGCCAGCAGCGTGGGAGTCCCCGGGGAGCTGTTTTTT.

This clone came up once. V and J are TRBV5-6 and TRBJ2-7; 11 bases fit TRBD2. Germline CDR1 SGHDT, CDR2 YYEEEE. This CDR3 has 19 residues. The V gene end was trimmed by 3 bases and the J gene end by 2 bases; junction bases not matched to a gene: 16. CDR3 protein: CASSWGSPSGGFAAYEQYF. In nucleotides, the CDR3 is TGTGCCAGCAGCTGGGGGTCCCCTAGCGGGGGGTTCGCGGCCTACGAGCAGTACTTC.

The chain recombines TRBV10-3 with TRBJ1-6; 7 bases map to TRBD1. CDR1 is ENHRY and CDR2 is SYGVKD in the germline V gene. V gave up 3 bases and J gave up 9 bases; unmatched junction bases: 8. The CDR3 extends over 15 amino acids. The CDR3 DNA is TGTGCCATCAGTGACCCGACAGGGATGATTTCACCCCTCCACTTT. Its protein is CAISDPTGMISPLHF.

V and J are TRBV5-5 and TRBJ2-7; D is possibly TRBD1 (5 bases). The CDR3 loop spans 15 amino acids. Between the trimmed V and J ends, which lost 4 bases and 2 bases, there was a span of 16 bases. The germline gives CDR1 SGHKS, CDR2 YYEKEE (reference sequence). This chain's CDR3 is CASSLRPDSTYEQYV. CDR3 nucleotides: TGTGCCAGCAGCCTTAGACCTGACAGTACCTACGAGCAGTACGTC.